This T cell receptor (beta chain) appears in the sequencing data of a study of metastatic and nonmetastatic thyroid tumors. Background on the study: Comparative analysis of repertoires was undertaken across blood and tumor or nodule tissue obtained from malignant and benign thyroid patients. Overall study findings and caveats: Across blood and tumor, TCR beta diversity in malignant thyroid tumors was reportedly significantly higher than in benign nodules.

How the authors handled the data: Differences in CDR3 between clinicopathological groups were drawn on to build a classifier intended to discriminate distant-metastatic papillary thyroid cancer patients. TCRdb ran MiXCR on the PCR reads. TCRdb's processing, not the study's, gives the V and J calls here. The data show some 20,000 clones, about 20% seen once. Patients underwent thyroid surgery, and none had received any treatment before it. This clone was detected ten times or more. Its antigen is as yet unknown. V trimming: 5 bases; J trimming: 8 bases; junction bases outside the gene matches: 19. Germline V gene lookup returns CDR1 SGHAT and CDR2 FQDESV (reference sequence). The CDR3 is 17 residues long.

The sequencing sample was made of tumor tissue. V gene TRBV11-1 combines with J gene TRBJ2-3, with 7 bases matching TRBD2. The TCR sequence derives from a male donor with papillary thyroid cancer or a benign thyroid nodule (not recorded which). Some clones in this sample may be carry-over from other donors' samples. The CDR3 DNA follows: TGTGCCAGCAGCCTAGTGCCCACTAGCGTTTTAGGTAGTACGCAGTATTTT. The encoded protein is CASSLVPTSVLGSTQYF. Full variable domain (outside the CDR3, taken from reference TRBV11-1 and TRBJ2-3): EAEVAQSPRYKITEKSQAVAFWCDPISGHATLYWYRQILGQGPELLVQFQDESVVDDSQLPKDRFSAERLKGVDSTLKIQPAELGDSAMYLCASSLVPTSVLGSTQYFGPGTRLTVL.